The 20 T cell receptor beta chains below were found in one sample sequenced in a study of Ad26.COV2.S vaccination and SARS-CoV-2 variants. The table came from immunoSEQ multiplex PCR; TCRdb's copy has only in-frame clones and leaves some out. The repertoire consists of a few hundred thousand clones, with 80% to 90% occurring once and the leading ten covering about 3.1%. Indicated treatment: some 19 received Ad26.COV2.S at low or high dose, single or two shots; 5 received placebo; per-sample allocation not given. Day 63 after the first vaccine or placebo injection was the time point for sampling. Sequencing used peripheral blood, obtained in a trial of Ad26.COV2.S vaccine versus placebo. The source is a person between 18 and 65 years old who received the Ad26.COV2.S COVID-19 vaccine or a placebo.

The genes are TRBV7-9 and TRBJ1-5; a possible D gene is TRBD1 (6 bases). CDR3 length equals 14 residues. CDR1 is SEHNR and CDR2 is FQNEAQ in the germline V gene (reference sequence). Trimming cost V 6 bases and J 3 bases, with 12 bases left between them. In DNA, the CDR3 is TGTGCCAGCAGTCGACAGGAGGACAATCAGCCCCAGCATTTT. This translates into CASSRQEDNQPQHF. The full variable domain, with the rest looked up from reference TRBV7-9 and TRBJ1-5, is DTGVSQNPRHKITKRGQNVTFRCDPISEHNRLYWYRQTLGQGPEFLTYFQNEAQLEKSRLLSDRFSAERPKGSFSTLEIQRTEQGDSAMYLCASSRQEDNQPQHFGDGTRLSIL.

The V and J genes are TRBV27 and TRBJ1-2; D might be TRBD1 (5 bases). Germline values: CDR1 MNHEY, CDR2 SMNVEV (reference sequence). Trimming removed 5 bases from V and 1 base from J, with 11 bases in between. The CDR3 spans 14 residues. CDR3 protein: CASSPGTLNYGYTF. The CDR3 region has the DNA TGTGCCAGCAGTCCCGGGACCCTTAACTATGGCTACACCTTC.

The V gene is TRBV18, the J gene TRBJ2-1; D perhaps matches TRBD2 (5 bases). This CDR3 is 18 amino acids long. Germline V lookup: CDR1 KGHSH, CDR2 LQKENI. V was pared by 5 bases and J by 0 bases, with 20 bases between. The DNA of the CDR3 is TGTGCCAGCTCAACACGAATGGGAGTGATTAGCTCCTACAATGAGCAGTTCTTC. Amino acid sequence: CASSTRMGVISSYNEQFF. The complete variable domain, with remaining parts taken from reference TRBV18 and TRBJ2-1, reads NAGVMQNPRHLVRRRGQEARLRCSPMKGHSHVYWYRQLPEEGLKFMVYLQKENIIDESGMPKERFSAEFPKEGPSILRIQQVVRGDSAAYFCASSTRMGVISSYNEQFFGPGTRLTVL.

The chain joins TRBV2 to TRBJ2-3, with 13 bases matching TRBD2. Germline V gene data show CDR1 as SNHLY and CDR2 as FYNNEI. The CDR3 contains 17 residues. Losses at the gene ends were 1 base for V and 2 bases for J; bases not matched to a gene: 3. The CDR3 sequence: CASSEETSGGTTDTQYF. The CDR3 coding sequence is TGTGCCAGCAGTGAAGAGACTAGCGGGGGGACCACAGATACGCAGTATTTT.

In this sample, this clone turned up a few times. The gene calls are TRBV2 and TRBJ1-5; maybe TRBD1 (6 bases). The CDR3 loop spans 12 amino acids. V gave up 7 bases and J gave up 3 bases, with 7 bases separating them. From germline, CDR1 is SNHLY and CDR2 FYNNEI. The CDR3 is CASNRDNQPQHF. CDR3 nucleotide sequence: TGTGCCAGCAACAGGGACAATCAGCCCCAGCATTTT. Combining the CDR3 with reference TRBV2 and TRBJ1-5 gives the whole variable domain EPEVTQTPSHQVTQMGQEVILRCVPISNHLYFYWYRQILGQKVEFLVSFYNNEISEKSEIFDDQFSVERPDGSNFTLKIRSTKLEDSAMYFCASNRDNQPQHFGDGTRLSIL.

The genes are TRBV6-4 and TRBJ2-1; 7 positions agree with TRBD1. The CDR3 totals 14 residues. J gave up 8 bases and V 4 bases, and 8 bases lay outside the gene matches. Germline-derived CDR1 and CDR2 are MRHNA and SNTAGT. DNA of the CDR3: TGTGCCAGCAGTGCGACAGGGATTATGGATGAGCAGTTCTTC. It is translated as CASSATGIMDEQFF.

With regard to this clone: The same CDR3 arises from other DNA sequences in this sample as well. The chain recombines TRBV11-2 with TRBJ2-7, with 7 bases matching TRBD1. The CDR3 loop spans 13 amino acids. Losses at the gene ends were 2 bases for V and 3 bases for J; bases not matched to a gene: 1. Germline-derived CDR1 and CDR2 are SGHAT and FQNNGV. CDR3 sequence: CASSLRQGYEQYF. The CDR3 nucleotides read TGTGCCAGCAGCTTAAGACAGGGCTACGAGCAGTACTTC.

This chain joins TRBV4-1 and TRBJ2-3, with TRBD2 as a possible D gene (6 bases). Germline CDR1 MGHRA, CDR2 YSYEKL. Trimming pared 0 bases from V and 1 base from J, leaving 20 bases between. The CDR3 covers 19 residues. As DNA, the CDR3 is TGCGCCAGCAGCCAAGATATTTTTCCGTCTGGCGGGGGCACAGATACGCAGTATTTT. This translates into CASSQDIFPSGGGTDTQYF.

The V and J genes are TRBV2 and TRBJ2-7; TRBD2 aligns across 13 bases. The CDR3 is 15 amino acids. CDR1 is SNHLY and CDR2 is FYNNEI in the germline V gene. Trimming cost V 6 bases and J 4 bases; bases outside gene matches: 6. The CDR3 loop is CASRPTSGGGYEQYF. In nucleotides, the CDR3 is TGTGCCAGCAGACCCACTAGCGGGGGGGGTTACGAGCAGTACTTC.

V and J are TRBV27 and TRBJ2-7; possible D gene TRBD2, 5 bases. The CDR3 covers 14 residues. CDR1 is MNHEY and CDR2 is SMNVEV in the germline V gene (reference sequence). V was cut by 4 bases and J by 0 bases, with 10 bases left in between. CDR3 in amino acids: CASSYISGSYEQYF. CDR3 bases: TGTGCCAGCAGTTACATCAGCGGCTCCTACGAGCAGTACTTC.

This rearrangement joins TRBV7-2 to TRBJ1-3; 8 bases fit TRBD1. The germline V gene encodes CDR1 SGHTA and CDR2 FQGNSA. This CDR3 comprises 15 residues. The ends lost 3 bases at V and 8 bases at J; junction bases unmatched: 9. The CDR3: CASSFDDRGGHTIYF. The CDR3 nucleotides are TGTGCCAGCAGCTTTGATGACAGGGGAGGGCACACCATATATTTT.

V is TRBV12-1 and J is TRBJ2-2. TRBV12-1 is termed a pseudogene. This CDR3 spans 19 amino acids. The DNA of the CDR3 is TGTGCCAGCAGCTCCCGGTGGGGATTGGGCTTCAATAACACCGGGGAGCTGTTTTTT. This translates into CASSSRWGLGFNNTGELFF.

The chain links TRBV10-2 to TRBJ1-1, with 8 nucleotides matching TRBD1. Trimming took 6 bases from V and 5 from J; bases not matched to a gene: 5. Germline CDR1 WSHSY, CDR2 SAAADI. The CDR3 consists of 13 residues. CDR3 DNA sequence: TGCGCCAGCAGAGAAACAGGGGGAACTGAAGCTTTCTTT. Translating gives CASRETGGTEAFF.

This clone was counted a single time. J is TRBJ1-2 and V is TRBV25-1; no firm D call. CDR1 MGHDK and CDR2 SYGVNS come from the germline V gene. CDR3 length equals 13 residues. The V gene lost 5 bases and the J gene lost 4 bases, with 11 bases spanning the gap. The CDR3 DNA sequence: TGTGCCAGCAGTTCTGGACCTCTCTATGGCTACACCTTC. It codes for CASSSGPLYGYTF.

The chain carries TRBV5-1 and TRBJ1-1; D not certain. The CDR3 contains 16 residues. Germline CDR1 SGHRS, CDR2 YFSETQ. V lost 3 bases and J 5 bases, leaving 20 bases between the germline ends. The CDR3 DNA follows: TGCGCCAGCAGCTCATCGGGAGGGCGGCATGGAACTGAAGCTTTCTTT. It encodes CASSSSGGRHGTEAFF.

This sequence joins TRBV30 and TRBJ1-1; D is unclear. The CDR3 covers 13 residues. CDR1 and CDR2 (germline): GTSNPN, SVGIG (reference sequence). Trimming shortened V by 5 bases and J by 0 bases, and 10 bases separated the two germline ends. The CDR3 DNA follows: TGTGCCTGGGACACCCAGATGAACACTGAAGCTTTCTTT. It codes for CAWDTQMNTEAFF.

V gene TRBV5-4 combines with J gene TRBJ2-2, with D unclear. CDR3 size: 16 residues. V gave up 4 bases and J gave up 0 bases, with 13 bases separating them. Looked up from germline, CDR1 is SGHNT and CDR2 is YYREEE (reference sequence). The CDR3: CASSPAWASNTGELFF. CDR3 bases: TGTGCCAGCAGCCCGGCGTGGGCCTCGAACACCGGGGAGCTGTTTTTT.

This clone showed up just once. This CDR3 is CASSSQVPTEAFF. The CDR3, as DNA: TGTGCCAGCAGCTCACAGGTCCCCACTGAAGCTTTCTTT. The V call is TRBV7-2, the J call TRBJ1-1; the D gene is possibly TRBD1 (5 bases). The CDR3 totals 13 residues. Germline V CDR1 and CDR2: SGHTA, FQGNSA. V dropped 4 bases and J dropped 4 bases, with 10 bases sitting between them. Full variable domain (missing parts from reference TRBV7-2 and TRBJ1-1): GAGVSQSPSNKVTEKGKDVELRCDPISGHTALYWYRQSLGQGLEFLIYFQGNSAPDKSGLPSDRFSAERTGGSVSTLTIQRTQQEDSAVYLCASSSQVPTEAFFGQGTRLTVV.

The rearrangement links TRBV5-6 to TRBJ1-5; the D gene is possibly TRBD1 (6 bases). The CDR3 runs 16 residues. Trimming cost V 4 bases and J 0 bases, with 14 bases left between them. Per the germline V gene, CDR1 is SGHDT and CDR2 is YYEEEE. The CDR3 is CASSRGGQYSNQPQHF. The CDR3 DNA reads as TGTGCCAGCAGCCGGGGGGGACAATATAGCAATCAGCCCCAGCATTTT. Supplemented by reference TRBV5-6 and TRBJ1-5, the full variable domain reads DAGVTQSPTHLIKTRGQQVTLRCSPKSGHDTVSWYQQALGQGPQFIFQYYEEEERQRGNFPDRFSGHQFPNYSSELNVNALLLGDSALYLCASSRGGQYSNQPQHFGDGTRLSIL.

The V call is TRBV7-2, the J call TRBJ1-1; D remains ambiguous. V lost 2 bases and J lost 4, with 11 bases in between. The CDR3 consists of 14 residues. CDR1 is SGHTA and CDR2 is FQGNSA in the germline V gene. DNA for the CDR3: TGTGCCAGCAGCTTACGAAGGGAGACCACTGAAGCTTTCTTT. Its protein is CASSLRRETTEAFF.